A selection of T cell receptor beta chains follows, all from one sample in a study of shared clonotypes between healthy human individuals. Profiling relied on immunoSEQ multiplex PCR, and the TCRdb table lists in-frame clones only, not all of them. The sample contains around 640,000 clones, about 95% of which appear only once. The sequencing sample was made of naive CD8+ T cells sorted from blood. All receptors come from a woman under 40 in good health. Both conserved end residues are part of each CDR3.

v_gene	j_gene	CDR3aa
TRBV10-2	TRBJ2-7	CASSGDGLAVYEQYF
TRBV2	TRBJ2-1	CASSYTSGSVHEQFF
TRBV5-1	TRBJ2-7	CASSLGRGSGAYEQYF
TRBV27	TRBJ2-2	CASSSGQLGGELFF
TRBV7-6	TRBJ1-1	CASSLVVNTEAFF
TRBV19	TRBJ2-7	CASSIRDSGYEQYF
TRBV18	TRBJ2-7	CASSPDRALSYEQYF
TRBV6-4	TRBJ1-2	CASSEGGSNNYGYTF
TRBV7-5	TRBJ2-3	CVRSLAYGASTDTQYF
TRBV19	TRBJ2-1	CASSEQVGDRVYNEQFF
TRBV5-6	TRBJ1-2	CASSPGQDYGYTF
TRBV9	TRBJ2-3	CASSVTGGPDTQYF
TRBV7-9	TRBJ2-1	CASSFHLAGEVSNEQFF
TRBV7-8	TRBJ2-1	CASLEREGRNEQFF
TRBV14	TRBJ2-1	CASSQGGSRYNEQFF
TRBV11-1	TRBJ2-7	CASSHWTSGSSYEQYF
TRBV14	TRBJ1-3	CASSHSGNTIYF
TRBV13	TRBJ2-1	CASSGLAGVGYEQFF
TRBV5-4	TRBJ2-7	CASSLSGSGYEQYF
TRBV7-8	TRBJ2-7	CASRKLPGQGVYEQYF
TRBV29-1	TRBJ2-2	CSVEAANTGELFF
TRBV28	TRBJ1-6	CASRRQGRKAPLHF
TRBV27	-	CASSFQVPLAGDYEQYF
TRBV7-9	TRBJ2-2	CASSTTLGDDTGELFF
TRBV5-1	TRBJ2-7	CASSSGLHGSLPYEQYF
TRBV19	TRBJ2-7	CASSIASGSYEQYF
TRBV4-1	TRBJ2-5	CASSQEGAGIETQYF
TRBV4-2	TRBJ2-5	CASSQAIRGQETQYF
TRBV13	TRBJ2-1	CASSLTSGRYEQFF
TRBV7-9	TRBJ2-3	CASGSTGGDTQYF